The 9 T cell receptor beta chains reported below all come from one sample, sequenced in a study of blood T cell repertoires in COVID-19. Here immunoSEQ multiplex PCR was the method, and the copy in TCRdb shows in-frame clones only, minus some. The repertoire includes 60,000 to 65,000 clones, around 80% of them detected once, and 14% sits in the top ten. Sequenced input: peripheral blood. The origin of the receptors is a man aged 60-69 years with COVID-19, enrolled during active disease.

The chain is built from TRBV30 and TRBJ1-4; D gene ambiguous. Germline V lookup: CDR1 GTSNPN, CDR2 SVGIG (reference sequence). V lost 5 bases, J lost 3 bases, and 19 bases lay in between. The CDR3 is 16 amino acids. The DNA for the CDR3 is TGTGCCTGGCTCAGAATTAGCGGGGAGGCTAATGAAAAACTGTTTTTT. Translated, it gives CAWLRISGEANEKLFF.

As for this clone: Since a much larger clone is just one base distant, this may be a read error. The CDR3 sequence is CASSLSGGYEQYF. The CDR3 DNA reads as TGTGCCAGCAGCTTATCAGGGGGCTACGAGCAGTACTTC. The V call is TRBV7-9, the J call TRBJ2-7; 7 bases are a match to TRBD1. CDR1 SEHNR and CDR2 FQNEAQ come from the germline V gene (reference sequence). The J segment lost 3 bases and the V segment lost 2 bases, leaving 1 base of the junction unmatched. This CDR3 is built from 13 residues.

This chain uses TRBV14 with TRBJ1-2, with D possibly TRBD1 on 6 matching bases. V was clipped by 5 bases and J by 3 bases, with 10 bases between them. CDR3 length: 13 amino acids. Per the germline V gene, CDR1 is SGHDN and CDR2 is FVKESK. The CDR3 spells CASSRDTYYGYTF. Written as DNA, the CDR3 is TGTGCCAGCAGCAGGGACACTTACTATGGCTACACCTTC.

This clone was detected once. V and J are TRBV6-5 and TRBJ1-2; the D gene is possibly TRBD1 (6 bases). The CDR3 covers 12 residues. Trimming left V 7 bases short and J 3 bases short, with 9 bases between. Germline CDR1 MNHEY, CDR2 SVGAGI. The CDR3 reads CASNRQDYGYTF. In nucleotides, the CDR3 is TGTGCCAGCAACAGACAGGACTATGGCTACACCTTC.

CDR3 protein: CASSRGQSYEQYF. The CDR3 DNA is TGTGCCAGTAGTCGGGGACAGTCCTACGAGCAGTACTTC. This chain uses TRBV19 with TRBJ2-7; 7 bases line up with TRBD1. The CDR3 totals 13 residues. Germline trimming cut 5 bases from V and 1 base from J; bases unmatched to any gene: 2. CDR1 LNHDA and CDR2 SQIVND come from the germline V gene (reference sequence).

J is TRBJ1-5 and V is TRBV18, with TRBD1 identical over 10 bases. CDR1 is KGHSH and CDR2 is LQKENI in the germline V gene. J gave up 8 bases and V 4 bases, and 5 bases lay outside the gene matches. The CDR3 loop spans 14 amino acids. This CDR3 is CASSRGQGTEPQHF. As DNA, the CDR3 is TGTGCCAGCTCACGGGGACAGGGGACGGAGCCCCAGCATTTT.

The DNA of the CDR3 is TGTGCCAGCAGCCCCTTACAGGGATACTACGAGCAGTACTTC. Translated: CASSPLQGYYEQYF. The rearrangement uses TRBV5-5 and TRBJ2-7; maybe TRBD1 (6 bases). V was cut by 4 bases and J by 3 bases, with 14 bases left in between. The CDR3 runs to 14 residues. Germline-derived CDR1 and CDR2 are SGHKS and YYEKEE (reference sequence).

The J gene is TRBJ2-7, the V gene TRBV7-9; 12 bases are a match to TRBD2. With 5 bases clipped from V and 5 bases from J, the junction kept 7 bases outside the gene matches. Germline CDR1 is SEHNR and CDR2 is FQNEAQ (reference sequence). The CDR3 has 15 residues. Here the CDR3 reads CASSTTSGRRDEQYF. The CDR3 DNA follows: TGTGCCAGCAGCACTACTAGCGGGAGGCGCGACGAGCAGTACTTC.

The V gene is TRBV14, the J gene TRBJ1-1; D is uncertain. Deletions cut 7 bases from V and 4 bases from J, with 16 bases between. The germline V gene encodes CDR1 SGHDN and CDR2 FVKESK. CDR3 length equals 14 residues. The CDR3 protein is CASNLGGESTEAFF. Here the CDR3 DNA reads TGTGCCAGCAACTTGGGCGGGGAGTCCACTGAAGCTTTCTTT.